The entry below describes one T cell receptor beta chain. Its specificity is unknown. Repertoires were generated with immunoSEQ multiplex PCR, while TCRdb's copy carries only in-frame clones and drops some. The profile shows tens of thousands of clones, roughly 93% of them singletons. This sample stems from a study of T cell responses to AZD1222 COVID-19 vaccine. Study details: Recipients boosted at about 4 weeks or about 12 weeks are pooled. Study-wide results and caveats: The study sampled repertoires only after the peak T cell response. Baseline seropositivity characterized only six AZD1222 recipients.

The CDR3 sequence is 14 residues long. Germline-derived CDR1 and CDR2 are SGHDT and YYEEEE. Trimming pared 0 bases from V and 4 bases from J, leaving 7 bases between. Sequencing used peripheral blood, obtained on day 0 of AZD1222 vaccination. The receptor was derived from an adult in good health. The chain joins TRBV5-6 to TRBJ1-4; no clear D gene. CDR3 sequence reads: CASSLAAVNEKLFF. In DNA form, the CDR3 reads TGTGCCAGCAGCTTGGCGGCGGTTAATGAAAAACTGTTTTTT.